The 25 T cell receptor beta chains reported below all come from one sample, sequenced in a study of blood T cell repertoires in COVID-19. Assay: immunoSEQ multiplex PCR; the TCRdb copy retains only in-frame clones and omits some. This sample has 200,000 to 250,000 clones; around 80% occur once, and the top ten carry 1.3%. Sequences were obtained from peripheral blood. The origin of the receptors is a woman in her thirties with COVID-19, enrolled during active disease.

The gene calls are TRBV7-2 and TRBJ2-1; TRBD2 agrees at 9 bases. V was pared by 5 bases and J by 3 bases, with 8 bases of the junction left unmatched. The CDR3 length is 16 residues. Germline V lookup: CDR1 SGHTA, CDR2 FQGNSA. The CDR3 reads CASSTRLAAGYNEQFF. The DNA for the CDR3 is TGTGCCAGCAGCACCAGACTAGCGGCGGGCTACAATGAGCAGTTCTTC.

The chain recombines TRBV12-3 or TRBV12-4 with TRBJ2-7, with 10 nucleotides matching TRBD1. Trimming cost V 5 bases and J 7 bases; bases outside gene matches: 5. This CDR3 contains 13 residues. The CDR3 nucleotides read TGTGCCAGCAGTCTAGGGACAGGGGATGAGCAGTACTTC. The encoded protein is CASSLGTGDEQYF.

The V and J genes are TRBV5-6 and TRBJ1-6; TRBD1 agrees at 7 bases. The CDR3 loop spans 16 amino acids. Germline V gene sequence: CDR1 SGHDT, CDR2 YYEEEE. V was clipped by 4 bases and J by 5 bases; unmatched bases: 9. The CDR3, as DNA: TGTGCCAGCAGCCAGAGTCCAGGACAGGATAATTCACCCCTCCACTTT. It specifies CASSQSPGQDNSPLHF.

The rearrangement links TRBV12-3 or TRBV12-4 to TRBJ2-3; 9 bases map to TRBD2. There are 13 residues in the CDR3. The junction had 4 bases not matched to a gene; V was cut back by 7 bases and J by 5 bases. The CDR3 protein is CASTYSGRDTQYF. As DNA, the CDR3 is TGTGCCAGCACCTATAGCGGGAGAGATACGCAGTATTTT.

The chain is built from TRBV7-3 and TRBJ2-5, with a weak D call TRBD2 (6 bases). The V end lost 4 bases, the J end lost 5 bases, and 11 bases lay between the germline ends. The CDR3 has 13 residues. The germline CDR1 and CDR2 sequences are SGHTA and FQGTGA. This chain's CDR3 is CASSSSGLETQYF. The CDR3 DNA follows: TGTGCCAGCAGCTCATCGGGACTTGAGACCCAGTACTTC.

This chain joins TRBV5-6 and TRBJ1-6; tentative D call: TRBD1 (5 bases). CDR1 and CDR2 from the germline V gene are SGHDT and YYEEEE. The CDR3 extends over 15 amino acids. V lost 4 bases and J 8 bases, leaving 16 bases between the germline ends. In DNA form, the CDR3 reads TGTGCCAGCAGCCTTGGGCAGGGTAAGGATTCACCCCTCCACTTT. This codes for CASSLGQGKDSPLHF.

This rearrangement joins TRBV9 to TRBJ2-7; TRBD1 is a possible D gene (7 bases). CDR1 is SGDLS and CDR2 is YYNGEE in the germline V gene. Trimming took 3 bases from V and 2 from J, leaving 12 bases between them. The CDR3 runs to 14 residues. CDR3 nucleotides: TGTGCCAGCAGCGGGGGGGACAGCACCTACGAGCAGTACTTC. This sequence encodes CASSGGDSTYEQYF. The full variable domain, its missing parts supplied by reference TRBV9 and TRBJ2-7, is DSGVTQTPKHLITATGQRVTLRCSPRSGDLSVYWYQQSLDQGLQFLIQYYNGEERAKGNILERFSAQQFPDLHSELNLSSLELGDSALYFCASSGGDSTYEQYFGPGTRLTVT.

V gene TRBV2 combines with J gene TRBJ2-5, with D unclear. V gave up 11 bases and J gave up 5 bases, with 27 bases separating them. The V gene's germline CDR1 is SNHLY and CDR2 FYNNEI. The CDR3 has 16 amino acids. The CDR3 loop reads CAAEEFPPLVRETQYF. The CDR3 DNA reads TGTGCCGCCGAGGAGTTTCCCCCTTTAGTGCGGGAGACCCAGTACTTC.

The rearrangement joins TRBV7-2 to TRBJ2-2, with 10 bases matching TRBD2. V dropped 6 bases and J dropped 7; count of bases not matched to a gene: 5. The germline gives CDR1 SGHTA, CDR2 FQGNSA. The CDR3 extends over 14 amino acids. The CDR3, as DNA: TGTGCCAGCAGTGATAGCGGGGGGCACGGGGAGCTGTTTTTT. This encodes CASSDSGGHGELFF.

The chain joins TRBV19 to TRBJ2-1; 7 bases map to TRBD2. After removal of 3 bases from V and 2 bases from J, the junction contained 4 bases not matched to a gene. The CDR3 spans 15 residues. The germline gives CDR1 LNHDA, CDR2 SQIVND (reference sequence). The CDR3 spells CASSMAGAPYNEQFF. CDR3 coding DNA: TGTGCCAGTAGTATGGCGGGAGCCCCCTACAATGAGCAGTTCTTC.

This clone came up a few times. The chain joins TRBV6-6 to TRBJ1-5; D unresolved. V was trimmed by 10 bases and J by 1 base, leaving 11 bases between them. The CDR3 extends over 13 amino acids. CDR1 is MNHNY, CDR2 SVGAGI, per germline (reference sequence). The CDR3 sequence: CATYTGSNQPQHF. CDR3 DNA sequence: TGTGCCACCTATACCGGGAGCAATCAGCCCCAGCATTTT.

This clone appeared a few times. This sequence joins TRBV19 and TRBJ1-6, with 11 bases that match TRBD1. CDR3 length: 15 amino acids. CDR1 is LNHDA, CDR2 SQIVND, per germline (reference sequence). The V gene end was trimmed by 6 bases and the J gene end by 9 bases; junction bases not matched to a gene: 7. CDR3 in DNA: TGTGCCAGTAGGCCAGGCGGGACAGGGGGTTCACCCCTCCACTTT. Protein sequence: CASRPGGTGGSPLHF.

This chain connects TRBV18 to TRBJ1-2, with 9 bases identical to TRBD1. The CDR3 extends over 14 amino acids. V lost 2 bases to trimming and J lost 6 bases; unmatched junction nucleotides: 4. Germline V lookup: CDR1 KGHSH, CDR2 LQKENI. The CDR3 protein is CASSPTGGQDGYTF. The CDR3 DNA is TGTGCCAGCTCACCAACAGGGGGCCAGGATGGCTACACCTTC.

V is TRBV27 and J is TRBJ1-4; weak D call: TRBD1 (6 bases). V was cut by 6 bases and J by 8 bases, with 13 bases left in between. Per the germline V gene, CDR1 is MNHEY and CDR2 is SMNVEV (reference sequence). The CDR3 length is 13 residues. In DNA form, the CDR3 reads TGTGCCAGCAGCAGGGGTCGGGAAGAAAAACTGTTTTTT. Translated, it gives CASSRGREEKLFF.

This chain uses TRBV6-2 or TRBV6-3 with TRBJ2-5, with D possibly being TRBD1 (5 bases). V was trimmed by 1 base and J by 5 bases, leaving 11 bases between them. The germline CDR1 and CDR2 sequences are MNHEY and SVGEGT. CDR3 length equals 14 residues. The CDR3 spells CASSYWQGRETQYF. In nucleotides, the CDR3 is TGTGCCAGCAGTTACTGGCAGGGTCGTGAGACCCAGTACTTC.

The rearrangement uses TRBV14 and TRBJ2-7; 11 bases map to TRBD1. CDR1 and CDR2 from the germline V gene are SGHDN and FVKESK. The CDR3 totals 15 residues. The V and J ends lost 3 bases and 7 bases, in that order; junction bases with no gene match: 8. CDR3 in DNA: TGTGCCAGCAGCCATGAAGGACAGGGGGCCAGGGAGCAGTACTTC. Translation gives CASSHEGQGAREQYF. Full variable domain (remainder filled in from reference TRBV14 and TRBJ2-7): EAGVTQFPSHSVIEKGQTVTLRCDPISGHDNLYWYRRVMGKEIKFLLHFVKESKQDESGMPNNRFLAERTGGTYSTLKVQPAELEDSGVYFCASSHEGQGAREQYFGPGTRLTVT.

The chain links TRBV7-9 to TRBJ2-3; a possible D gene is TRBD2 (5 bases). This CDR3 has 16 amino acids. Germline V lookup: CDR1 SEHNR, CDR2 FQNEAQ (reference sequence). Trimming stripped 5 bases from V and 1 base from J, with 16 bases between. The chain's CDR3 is CASSRGPAVGTDTQYF. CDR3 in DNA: TGTGCCAGCAGCCGAGGTCCAGCGGTAGGCACAGATACGCAGTATTTT.

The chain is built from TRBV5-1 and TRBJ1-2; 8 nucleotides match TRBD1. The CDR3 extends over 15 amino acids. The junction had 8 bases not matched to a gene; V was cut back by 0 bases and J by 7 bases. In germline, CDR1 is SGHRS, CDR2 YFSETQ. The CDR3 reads CASSLAGQGTGGYTF. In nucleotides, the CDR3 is TGCGCCAGCAGCTTGGCCGGACAGGGTACGGGTGGCTACACCTTC.

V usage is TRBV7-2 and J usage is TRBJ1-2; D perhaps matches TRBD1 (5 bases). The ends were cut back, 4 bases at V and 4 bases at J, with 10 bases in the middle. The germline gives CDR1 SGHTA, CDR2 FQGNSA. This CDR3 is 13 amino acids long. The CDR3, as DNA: TGTGCCAGCAGCTCGACAGTAGTCTATGGCTACACCTTC. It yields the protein CASSSTVVYGYTF.

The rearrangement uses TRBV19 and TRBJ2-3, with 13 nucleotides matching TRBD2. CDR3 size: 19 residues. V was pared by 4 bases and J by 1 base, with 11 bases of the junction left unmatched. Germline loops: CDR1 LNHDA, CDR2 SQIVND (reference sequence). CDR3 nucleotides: TGTGCCAGTAGTACACTGACTAGCGGGGGGCCGCTACGCACAGATACGCAGTATTTT. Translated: CASSTLTSGGPLRTDTQYF.

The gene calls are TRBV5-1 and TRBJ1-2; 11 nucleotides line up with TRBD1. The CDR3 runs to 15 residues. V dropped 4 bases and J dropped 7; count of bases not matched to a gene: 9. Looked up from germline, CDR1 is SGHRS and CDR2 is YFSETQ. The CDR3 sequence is CASSDPGQGGGGYTF. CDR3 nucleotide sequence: TGCGCCAGCAGCGATCCGGGACAGGGGGGTGGTGGCTACACCTTC.

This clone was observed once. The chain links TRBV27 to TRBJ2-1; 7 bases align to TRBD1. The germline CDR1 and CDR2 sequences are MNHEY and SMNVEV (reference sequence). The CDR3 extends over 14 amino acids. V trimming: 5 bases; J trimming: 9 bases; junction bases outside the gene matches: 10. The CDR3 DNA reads TGTGCCAGCAGTCTAAGGACAGGTCTCAGTGAGCAGTTCTTC. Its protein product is CASSLRTGLSEQFF.

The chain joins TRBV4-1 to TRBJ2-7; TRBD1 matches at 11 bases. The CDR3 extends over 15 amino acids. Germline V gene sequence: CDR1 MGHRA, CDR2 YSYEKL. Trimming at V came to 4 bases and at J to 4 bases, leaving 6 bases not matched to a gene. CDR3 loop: CASSRAGTGGYEQYF. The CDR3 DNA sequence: TGCGCCAGCAGCCGAGCCGGGACAGGGGGATACGAGCAGTACTTC.

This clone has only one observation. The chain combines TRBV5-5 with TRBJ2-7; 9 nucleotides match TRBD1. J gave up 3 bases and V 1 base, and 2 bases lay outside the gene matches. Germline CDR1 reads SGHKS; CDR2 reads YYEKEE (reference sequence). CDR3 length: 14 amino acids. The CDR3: CASSLRTGVYEQYF. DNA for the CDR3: TGTGCCAGCAGCTTGAGGACAGGGGTCTACGAGCAGTACTTC.

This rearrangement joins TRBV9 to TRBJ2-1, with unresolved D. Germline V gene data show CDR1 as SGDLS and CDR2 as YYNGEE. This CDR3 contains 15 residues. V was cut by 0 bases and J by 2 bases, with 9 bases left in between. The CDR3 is CASSVAAVPYNEQFF. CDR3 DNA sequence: TGTGCCAGCAGCGTAGCGGCGGTACCCTACAATGAGCAGTTCTTC.